This T cell receptor (beta chain) comes out of a study of cytomegalovirus exposure and HLA in healthy donors. Study-wide context: The same platform was used for the 120 validation repertoires and the 500 to 700 first-cohort repertoires, a later analysis reported. The study, taken as a whole, reports: Published work reported that the classifier diagnosed cytomegalovirus status with high specificity and sensitivity.

With respect to this clone: The antigen is unknown.

Data came from immunoSEQ multiplex PCR; TCRdb stores just in-frame clones and leaves some out. The sample comprises tens of thousands of clones, roughly 93% of which are singletons, and about 3.6% rests with the top ten. V was pared by 5 bases and J by 3 bases, with 7 bases between. This CDR3 has 12 amino acids. Germline V gene sequence: CDR1 SEHNR, CDR2 FQNEAQ (reference sequence). This clonotype was sampled from a woman under 40 in good health and CMV-seronegative. Input material: PBMCs. The V gene is TRBV7-9, the J gene TRBJ1-2; maybe TRBD1 (5 bases). The CDR3: CASSIQDYGYTF. The CDR3 DNA is TGTGCCAGCAGCATACAGGACTATGGCTACACCTTC.